The sequence of this T cell receptor (beta chain) was determined in a study of T cells in Graves' hyperthyroidism and ophthalmopathy. CDR3 length equals 13 residues. With 2 bases clipped from V and 4 bases from J, the junction kept 4 bases outside the gene matches. From germline, CDR1 is DFQATT and CDR2 SNEGSKA (reference sequence). Using RNA transcripts as the source, TCR beta CDR3 regions were amplified. The HTBI primer set served for first-round RT-PCR of the TCR CDR3. TCRdb itself ran the multiplex PCR reads through MiXCR, one entry per CDR3 protein. This table holds roughly 400,000 distinct CDR3 sequences, over 11% found once. The table lists this clonotype with many counts. The antigen is unknown. Overall study findings and caveats: Appearing also in blood were most of the thyroid clonotypes expanded above 0.001.

The rearrangement uses TRBV20-1 and TRBJ2-7; 8 bases line up with TRBD2. The sequenced sample was blood. This clonotype was obtained from a man aged 50 or older with Graves' ophthalmopathy. The CDR3 sequence: CSARRGLVYEQYF. The CDR3 DNA is TGCAGTGCTAGAAGGGGACTAGTTTACGAGCAGTACTTC.